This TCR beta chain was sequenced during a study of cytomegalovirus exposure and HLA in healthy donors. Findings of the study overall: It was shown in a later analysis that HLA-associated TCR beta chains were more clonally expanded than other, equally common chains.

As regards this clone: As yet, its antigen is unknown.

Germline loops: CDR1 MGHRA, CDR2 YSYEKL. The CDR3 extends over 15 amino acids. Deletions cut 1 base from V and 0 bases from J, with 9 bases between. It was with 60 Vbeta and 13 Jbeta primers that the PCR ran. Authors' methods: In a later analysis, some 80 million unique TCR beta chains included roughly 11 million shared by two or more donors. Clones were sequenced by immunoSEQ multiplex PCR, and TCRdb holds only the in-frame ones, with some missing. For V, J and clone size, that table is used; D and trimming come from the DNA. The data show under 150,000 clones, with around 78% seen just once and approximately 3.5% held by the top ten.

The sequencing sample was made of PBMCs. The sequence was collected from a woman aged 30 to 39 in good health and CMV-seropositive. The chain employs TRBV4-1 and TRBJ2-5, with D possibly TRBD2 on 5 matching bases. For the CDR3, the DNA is TGCGCCAGCAGCCAAGCATCGGGATACCAAGAGACCCAGTACTTC. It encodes CASSQASGYQETQYF.